This T cell receptor (beta chain) emerged from a study of blood T cell repertoires in COVID-19. About the study: Samples taken during acute and convalescent COVID-19 were collected in the United States, Italy and Spain.

Source study methods: The assay estimated nucleated cells by amplifying reference gene primers. TCRdb's table, derived via immunoSEQ multiplex PCR, lists solely in-frame clones and lacks some. That table is the source of V, J and clone size, and D and trimming were worked out from the DNA. The top ten clones hold 3% to 4.5% of a sample with about 140,000 clones, over 70% of them seen once. CDR1 SEHNR and CDR2 FQNEAQ come from the germline V gene (reference sequence). Trimming removed 5 bases at V and 5 bases at J, with 13 bases between. The CDR3 sequence is 13 residues long. The clonotype originates from a man between 65 and 85 years old who had recovered from COVID-19. Sequencing was performed on peripheral blood. The chain couples TRBV7-9 to TRBJ2-7; weak D call: TRBD2 (5 bases). CDR3 amino acids: CASSASRANEQYF. In DNA form, the CDR3 reads TGTGCCAGCAGCGCTTCGAGGGCTAACGAGCAGTACTTC. Drawing the rest from reference TRBV7-9 and TRBJ2-7, the complete variable domain is DTGVSQNPRHKITKRGQNVTFRCDPISEHNRLYWYRQTLGQGPEFLTYFQNEAQLEKSRLLSDRFSAERPKGSFSTLEIQRTEQGDSAMYLCASSASRANEQYFGPGTRLTVT.